The clone carrying this TCR beta chain was seen ten or more times. Its antigen is as yet unknown. This sample stems from a study of regulatory T cells in long-lasting Graves disease. Relying on iRepertoire HTBI primers and Arm-PCR of CDR3 regions, the team built TCR beta libraries. MiXCR was run by TCRdb on the multiplex PCR reads, yielding one entry per CDR3 protein. The table records hundreds of thousands of distinct CDR3 sequences, around 15% of them present only once. Germline CDR1 and CDR2: MDHEN and SYDVKM. V gave up 7 bases and J gave up 1 base, with 10 bases separating them. This CDR3 is 13 amino acids long. General study findings and limits: Persistent disease preferred TRBV28, TRBJ1-2 and TRBJ2-5.

This sample's time point: newly diagnosed GD, antithyroid drugs for less than 3 months. With RNA extracted from PBMCs as input, the TCR library was made. Graves' disease diagnosis was established per American Thyroid Association guidelines. This same sample was also taken into another study, of T cells in Graves' hyperthyroidism and ophthalmopathy.

The sequence came from a man aged 35 to 55 with Graves disease. The chain recombines TRBV28 with TRBJ1-1; D is unclear. The starting material was peripheral blood mononuclear cells (PBMCs), obtained at new diagnosis, from a patient treated with antithyroid drugs. The CDR3 spells CASTQVGNTEAFF. CDR3 in DNA: TGTGCCAGCACGCAGGTGGGGAACACTGAAGCTTTCTTT.